The sample holds many counts of the clone carrying this TCR beta chain. Its antigen is unknown. CDR1 SGHTA and CDR2 FQGNSA come from the germline V gene. V was trimmed by 6 bases and J by 0 bases, leaving 15 bases between them. CDR3 length: 16 residues. The related graft donor's blood sample was taken on the day of bone marrow donation. The repertoire was sequenced with immunoSEQ multiplex PCR; TCRdb's copy has only in-frame clones and lacks some. Found here are 25,000 to 30,000 clones, no singletons; the ten largest cover around 3%. This sample was included in a study of T cells after posttransplantation cyclophosphamide. Study-wide results and caveats: Tissue-infiltrating T cells from skin or gut overlapped little with blood T cells.

The V and J genes are TRBV7-2 and TRBJ2-1; tentative D call: TRBD2 (6 bases). The sequencing input was PBMCs. The receptor was derived from a woman aged 55-70 years in good health, CMV-negative, and a related stem cell transplant donor. This CDR3 reads CASRGTLRSSYNEQFF. CDR3 in DNA: TGTGCCAGCAGGGGGACTCTCAGGAGCTCCTACAATGAGCAGTTCTTC.